The clone carrying this TCR beta chain came up a few times. What it recognizes is unknown. The sample belongs to a study of CD8 T cells in ankylosing spondylitis. The CDR3 is made up of 15 amino acids. Germline values: CDR1 SGDLS, CDR2 YYNGEE. The ends were cut back, 4 bases at V and 7 bases at J, with 21 bases in the middle. MiXCR, applied by TCRdb to the 5' RACE reads, yields one record per CDR3 protein. The top ten hold 0.51% of the sample, which has more than 650,000 distinct CDR3 sequences, 12% seen once. Study findings and constraints: Ankylosing spondylitis blood appeared to carry a characteristic TCR beta motif of roughly 8 highly homologous variants.

The TCR sequence derives from a male donor with ankylosing spondylitis. This chain uses TRBV9 with TRBJ2-7; D might be TRBD1 (5 bases). Material: blood, either unsorted or a sorted T cell fraction (not recorded which). The CDR3 loop reads CASSPHLGAEDEQYF. CDR3 coding DNA: TGTGCCAGCAGCCCACATCTAGGGGCAGAGGATGAGCAGTACTTC.